These 15 T cell receptor beta chains originate from one sample sequenced in a study of early T cells in non-severe SARS-CoV-2 infection. From the 5' RACE reads, TCRdb called clonotypes with MiXCR, one entry per CDR3 protein. The profile shows under 60,000 distinct CDR3 sequences, roughly 9% of them singletons. The sample here was whole blood, taken at baseline. These receptors were collected from an adult who was a healthcare worker with PCR-confirmed SARS-CoV-2 infection or an uninfected control (not recorded which).

This clonotype was counted between two and nine times. The gene calls are TRBV4-1 and TRBJ2-7; TRBD1 matches at 7 bases. CDR3 length: 16 amino acids. Germline-derived CDR1 and CDR2 are MGHRA and YSYEKL. Trimming at V came to 1 base and at J to 2 bases, leaving 8 bases not matched to a gene. DNA for the CDR3: TGCGCCAGCAGCCAAGGGGTAGGGGGCAGGACCTACGAGCAGTACTTC. Its translation: CASSQGVGGRTYEQYF.

The rearrangement joins TRBV2 to TRBJ2-1; TRBD2 matches 13 bases. V shed 7 bases and J 6 bases; nucleotides not matched to a gene: 9. The CDR3 length is 16 residues. Looked up from germline, CDR1 is SNHLY and CDR2 is FYNNEI. Here the CDR3 DNA reads TGTGCCAGCACACCGGGACTAGCGGGGAGAGCCAATGAGCAGTTCTTC. Its protein product is CASTPGLAGRANEQFF.

V usage is TRBV12-3 or TRBV12-4 and J usage is TRBJ1-1; 7 bases align to TRBD1. Trimming took 2 bases from V and 0 from J; bases not matched to a gene: 3. The CDR3 spans 15 residues. The CDR3 DNA reads as TGTGCCAGCAGTTTAAAGGGACAGATGAACACTGAAGCTTTCTTT. This encodes CASSLKGQMNTEAFF.

This clonotype was observed at least ten times. This chain links TRBV10-3 with TRBJ2-5; 10 bases agree with TRBD2. The germline gives CDR1 ENHRY, CDR2 SYGVKD. The length of the CDR3 is 17 residues. V shed 8 bases, J shed 3 bases, and the junction held 15 bases outside the gene matches. The CDR3 region is CAISPRGASGGEETQYF. DNA of the CDR3: TGTGCCATCTCACCCAGGGGAGCTAGCGGGGGAGAAGAGACCCAGTACTTC.

This clonotype was counted a few times. V usage is TRBV6-6 and J usage is TRBJ2-1; 13 positions match TRBD2. Germline values: CDR1 MNHNY, CDR2 SVGAGI (reference sequence). V lost 6 bases to trimming and J lost 8 bases; unmatched junction nucleotides: 7. The CDR3 extends over 15 amino acids. This CDR3 is CASRTQLAGGHEQFF. The DNA of the CDR3 is TGTGCCAGCAGAACCCAACTAGCGGGGGGGCATGAGCAGTTCTTC.

J is TRBJ1-2 and V is TRBV4-1; D gene uncertain. Germline V gene sequence: CDR1 MGHRA, CDR2 YSYEKL. The CDR3 length is 12 residues. V lost 3 bases to trimming and J lost 9 bases, with 11 bases between them. Here the CDR3 DNA reads TGCGCCAGCAGCCAGACCCCTTCGAGCTACACCTTC. This codes for CASSQTPSSYTF.

In its sample, this clonotype was seen many times. The chain uses TRBV7-2 and TRBJ2-7, with a weak D call TRBD2 (6 bases). V dropped 1 base and J dropped 2 bases, with 18 bases sitting between them. In germline, CDR1 is SGHTA, CDR2 FQGNSA. The CDR3 spans 17 residues. The CDR3 loop reads CASSLGSVTAGPYEQYF. CDR3 in DNA: TGTGCCAGCAGCTTAGGGTCCGTCACCGCGGGACCCTACGAGCAGTACTTC.

This clonotype was counted at least ten times. J is TRBJ1-3 and V is TRBV7-8, with TRBD1 matching over 7 bases. The V segment lost 3 bases and the J segment 3 bases; nucleotides outside the gene matches: 5. Germline CDR1 and CDR2: SGHVS and FQNEAQ. The CDR3 contains 15 residues. Here the CDR3 DNA reads TGTGCCAGCAGCTTCGCCAGGGGGTATGGAAACACCATATATTTT. Its translation: CASSFARGYGNTIYF. Based on the CDR3 plus reference TRBV7-8 and TRBJ1-3, the full variable domain is GAGVSQSPRYKVAKRGQDVALRCDPISGHVSLFWYQQALGQGPEFLTYFQNEAQLDKSGLPSDRFFAERPEGSVSTLKIQRTQQEDSAVYLCASSFARGYGNTIYFGEGSWLTVV.

This clonotype was counted many times. The J gene is TRBJ2-7, the V gene TRBV6-5, with TRBD1 identical over 10 bases. There are 14 residues in the CDR3. The germline gives CDR1 MNHEY, CDR2 SVGAGI. The V gene end was trimmed by 2 bases and the J gene end by 7 bases; junction bases not matched to a gene: 5. The DNA for the CDR3 is TGTGCCAGCAGTTACACCGGACAGGGGGTGGAGCAGTACTTC. Translating it yields CASSYTGQGVEQYF.

The chain recombines TRBV6-1 with TRBJ2-7, with 8 bases matching TRBD1. The CDR3 is 14 amino acids. The V gene end was trimmed by 1 base and the J gene end by 3 bases; junction bases not matched to a gene: 2. From germline, CDR1 is MNHNS and CDR2 SASEGT. The CDR3 here is CASSEGGTGYEQYF. CDR3 DNA sequence: TGTGCCAGCAGTGAAGGCGGGACAGGCTACGAGCAGTACTTC.

This clonotype occurred many times. The genes are TRBV19 and TRBJ2-1; tentatively, D is TRBD1 or TRBD2 (5 bases each). Germline values: CDR1 LNHDA, CDR2 SQIVND (reference sequence). CDR3 length: 16 residues. Deletions cut 2 bases from V and 2 bases from J, with 13 bases between. The CDR3 protein is CASSITGPGTYNEQFF. DNA for the CDR3: TGTGCCAGTAGTATAACGGGACCTGGAACCTACAATGAGCAGTTCTTC. The full variable domain, in which reference TRBV19 and TRBJ2-1 provide the parts outside the CDR3, is DGGITQSPKYLFRKEGQNVTLSCEQNLNHDAMYWYRQDPGQGLRLIYYSQIVNDFQKGDIAEGYSVSREKKESFPLTVTSAQKNPTAFYLCASSITGPGTYNEQFFGPGTRLTVL.

The V gene is TRBV24-1, the J gene TRBJ2-3, with 9 bases identical to TRBD2. This CDR3 comprises 16 residues. Germline V CDR1 and CDR2: KGHDR, SFDVKD. Losses at the gene ends were 2 bases for V and 4 bases for J; bases not matched to a gene: 6. The CDR3 DNA reads TGTGCCACCAGTGATTCCTCGGCGGGAGGGCCAGATACGCAGTATTTT. Protein product: CATSDSSAGGPDTQYF.

This clonotype was observed a handful of times. The genes are TRBV11-2 and TRBJ2-3, with 14 positions matching TRBD2. Germline V CDR1 and CDR2: SGHAT, FQNNGV. This CDR3 has 18 residues. V gave up 3 bases and J gave up 0 bases; unmatched junction bases: 5. The CDR3, as DNA: TGTGCCAGCAGCTTGCGACTAGCGGGGGGGCCGAGCACAGATACGCAGTATTTT. Translating it yields CASSLRLAGGPSTDTQYF.

This clonotype was counted only a few times. This chain joins TRBV6-5 and TRBJ2-5; TRBD2 matches at 7 bases. Unmatched junction bases numbered 6, after V lost 6 bases and J lost 5 bases. Germline V lookup: CDR1 MNHEY, CDR2 SVGAGI. The CDR3 is 13 amino acids. DNA for the CDR3: TGTGCCAGCAGGAGGGAGGGCGAGGAGACCCAGTACTTC. It encodes CASRREGEETQYF.

At least ten counts were recorded for this clonotype. The genes are TRBV18 and TRBJ2-1, with 11 positions matching TRBD2. The V segment lost 6 bases and the J segment 5 bases; nucleotides outside the gene matches: 12. This CDR3 has 17 residues. Per the germline V gene, CDR1 is KGHSH and CDR2 is LQKENI. The CDR3 is CASSLIRGTSGNNEQFF. For the CDR3, the DNA is TGTGCCAGCTCCCTCATTCGCGGGACTAGCGGTAACAATGAGCAGTTCTTC.